These T cell receptor beta chains were read from a single sample in a study of T cells expressing NK-cell markers. No DNA is given; TCRdb re-called the 5' RACE reads and lists each CDR3 protein once. The sample shows some 190,000 distinct CDR3 sequences, and just over 20% sits with its ten largest clones. Sequencing input: blood T cells: a sorted CD56 or NKG2C T cell subset, CD4+ or CD8+ T cells, or bulk PBMC T cells (not recorded which). The receptor set was obtained from a man aged 18 to 69 in good health. Both conserved end residues are part of each CDR3. Fields, in order: V gene, J gene, CDR3 protein.

TRBV6-4,TRBJ1-2,CASSDSQGAYGYTF
TRBV15,TRBJ2-7,CATSDRLAGTREQYF
TRBV7-9,TRBJ2-1,CASSSGLAAPSYNEQFF
TRBV6-6,TRBJ1-2,CASTLTANYGYTF
TRBV6-1,TRBJ2-5,CASSDPGGGGGETQYF
TRBV5-5,TRBJ2-5,CASSPYYYYQYF
TRBV3-1,TRBJ2-4,CASSHRGGVNAKNIQYF
TRBV29-1,TRBJ2-3,CSVEDPGIAGTQYF
TRBV2,TRBJ2-1,CASSDPGGQGDYNEQFF
TRBV7-2,TRBJ1-5,CASSLVQGDSNQPQHF
TRBV4-1,TRBJ2-7,CASSQVASGGAAPYEQYF
TRBV15,TRBJ2-7,CATSFGTGNEQYF
TRBV2,TRBJ2-6,CASTAGVGANVLTF
TRBV3-1,TRBJ2-1,CASSHQAGGLYNEQFF
TRBV14,TRBJ2-1,CASSQGFSWNEQFF
TRBV6-5,TRBJ2-1,CASGYLSGGAPEQFF
TRBV29-1,TRBJ1-3,CSVEVDVLFSGNTIYF
TRBV4-2,TRBJ1-5,CASSLLPGEGQPQHF
TRBV6-5,TRBJ2-3,CASSSQATQYF
TRBV28,TRBJ2-7,CASRMGGLYEQYF
TRBV18,TRBJ1-4,CASSPEGTQEKLFF
TRBV11-1,TRBJ2-3,CASSITTGTSGGYSTDTQYF
TRBV29-1,TRBJ2-6,CSVETSAGANVLTF
TRBV20-1,TRBJ2-3,CSAALGRRTDTQYF
TRBV7-6,TRBJ2-1,CASSLEGGTPSYNEQFF
TRBV5-6,TRBJ2-1,CASSFTGTAYNEQFF
TRBV5-6,TRBJ2-7,CASSRLVNEQYF
TRBV7-9,TRBJ2-7,CASSRTGGLSSYEQYF
TRBV7-6,TRBJ1-1,CASSFGEGGTEAFF
TRBV6-4,TRBJ2-1,CASSERGGENEQFF
TRBV7-3,TRBJ2-3,CASSQTGTSGGADTQYF
TRBV7-8,TRBJ1-2,CASSLRSNYGYTF
TRBV15,TRBJ1-3,CATTTGTSGNTIYF
TRBV29-1,TRBJ2-1,CSVGGQGNNEQFF
TRBV20-1,TRBJ2-7,CSANSIKEPYEQYF
TRBV11-1,TRBJ2-5,CASSSDMRISDGLGETQYF
TRBV12-3/TRBV12-4,TRBJ2-7,CASSLIGDFVYEQYF
TRBV2,TRBJ2-7,CASRTSGGWYEQYF
TRBV13,TRBJ1-5,CASSIGGDGGMAQHF
TRBV12-3/TRBV12-4,TRBJ2-1,CASSFGTPYNEQFF
TRBV12-3/TRBV12-4,TRBJ1-6,CASSLLSPPLHF
TRBV10-3,TRBJ2-1,CAISDPGGGVINEQFF
TRBV19,TRBJ2-7,CASRPRDRDTYEQYF
TRBV10-3,TRBJ1-1,CATGTGGGYTEAFF
TRBV5-1,TRBJ2-3,CASSPTSLGTDTQYF
TRBV2,TRBJ1-4,CASSEAWAGPGEKLFF
TRBV10-3,TRBJ2-7,CAIGDRVSYEQYF
TRBV2,TRBJ2-1,CARVGQNYNEQFF
TRBV25-1,TRBJ1-6,CARCGSGRDRRSSYNSPLHF
TRBV6-4,TRBJ2-3,CASSPLDGGDTDTQYF
TRBV18,TRBJ2-1,CASSQVVGQEYNEQFF
TRBV27,TRBJ2-1,CASSLSQGWSYNEQFF
TRBV6-5,TRBJ1-1,CASSQGTTEAFF
TRBV19,TRBJ1-2,CASTPGYGYTF
TRBV13,TRBJ2-7,CASSLAADRETYEQYF
TRBV5-1,TRBJ2-5,CASRTGEETQYF
TRBV5-4,TRBJ2-1,CASSSQANEQFF
TRBV4-1,TRBJ2-7,CASSQNTGIGYEQYF
TRBV13,TRBJ2-1,CASSLGRLAVSYNEQFF